This T cell receptor beta chain was captured in a study of blood T cell repertoires in COVID-19. For the study at large: Italy, Spain and the United States were the sources of the convalescent and acute COVID-19 samples. PBMCs, B-cell-depleted T cells, or T cells provided the cDNA or gDNA that made up the material.

This clone was detected only a few times. The CDR3 sequence is 11 residues long. The V and J ends lost 10 bases and 6 bases, in that order; junction bases with no gene match: 6. From germline, CDR1 is MDHEN and CDR2 SYDVKM. As handled by the study authors: Estimation of nucleated cell counts relied on the amplification of reference gene primers. The assay was immunoSEQ multiplex PCR, and TCRdb's table has in-frame clones only and misses some. Clone size and the V and J calls come from that table; the DNA yielded D and trimming. The sample lists approximately 90,000 clones, roughly 80% seen once, with about 23% in the top ten.

Sequencing was performed on peripheral blood. The receptor was isolated from an elderly man with active or convalescent COVID-19. The chain is built from TRBV28 and TRBJ2-7; 7 bases align to TRBD2. The CDR3: CAIRWGGEQYF. The CDR3 DNA reads TGTGCCATCCGATGGGGGGGCGAGCAGTACTTC.